This paragraph reports one TCR beta chain. This sample stems from a study of blood T cell repertoires in COVID-19. Overall study: Whether acute or convalescent, the COVID-19 samples came from the United States, Italy and Spain.

Per the study methods: Reference gene primer amplification gave estimated nucleated cell counts. Method: immunoSEQ multiplex PCR; TCRdb's copy keeps in-frame clones and lacks some. V, J and clone size are those of that table, while D and trimming were read from the DNA. The sample holds roughly 390,000 clones, 85% seen once. Deletions cut 4 bases from V and 0 bases from J, with 6 bases between. Germline V gene data show CDR1 as WNHNN and CDR2 as SYGVQD (reference sequence). The CDR3 length is 14 residues. V gene TRBV10-1 combines with J gene TRBJ1-4; D gene ambiguous. The sequencing input was peripheral blood. This TCR came from a woman aged 18-35 years with acute or convalescent COVID-19. This chain's CDR3 is CASSAFATNEKLFF. The CDR3 DNA reads TGCGCCAGCAGTGCGTTCGCAACTAATGAAAAACTGTTTTTT.